These 2 T cell receptor beta chains were all obtained from the same sample, sequenced in a study of shared clonotypes between healthy human individuals. The table came from immunoSEQ multiplex PCR; TCRdb's copy has only in-frame clones and leaves some out. Counted here are approximately 980,000 clones, about three quarters occurring once; the ten biggest clones make up 1.5%. The sequencing input was memory CD4+ T cells sorted from blood. The subset denotes: CD45RA-negative fraction. Source of these receptors: a man younger than 30 in good health.

This clone was counted a single time. J is TRBJ2-3 and V is TRBV11-3; tentative D call: TRBD2 (6 bases). The V end lost 1 base, the J end lost 3 bases, and 14 bases lay between the germline ends. Per the germline V gene, CDR1 is SGHNT and CDR2 is YENEEA. The CDR3 is made up of 16 amino acids. CDR3 loop: CASSLVKLAGTDTQYF. The CDR3 bases are TGTGCCAGCAGCTTAGTTAAGCTGGCGGGAACAGATACGCAGTATTTT.

The chain employs TRBV4-1 and TRBJ2-2; TRBD2 matches at 8 bases. CDR1 and CDR2 from the germline V gene are MGHRA and YSYEKL. The CDR3 loop spans 17 amino acids. Unmatched junction bases numbered 17, after V lost 7 bases and J lost 7 bases. The CDR3 nucleotides read TGCGCCAGCACCAAAACGGGAGGACTAGCTAAAAACGGGGAGCTGTTTTTT. Protein product: CASTKTGGLAKNGELFF.